The 21 T cell receptor beta chains below were found in one sample sequenced in a study of graft-versus-host responses after intestinal transplantation. Sequenced by immunoSEQ multiplex PCR; TCRdb stores in-frame clones only, minus some. This sample has over 100,000 clones; about 90% occur once, and the top ten carry 0.7% to 0.9%. Antigens for these TCRs are unknown. The specimen comprised unstimulated CD4+ T cells sorted from spleen or lymph node cells, sampled before intestinal transplant. These receptors all come from a human donor who received an intestinal transplant.

This clone was recorded a few times. The chain uses TRBV30 and TRBJ2-1, with 9 bases fitting TRBD2. The CDR3 is made up of 17 amino acids. Germline V gene data show CDR1 as GTSNPN and CDR2 as SVGIG (reference sequence). J was trimmed by 5 bases and V by 0 bases; bases with no gene match: 11. As DNA, the CDR3 is TGTGCCTGGAGTGTACGGGGCGGGAGGGCCTTTCACAATGAGCAGTTCTTC. Amino acid sequence: CAWSVRGGRAFHNEQFF.

The chain has TRBV6-5 and TRBJ2-1; D not resolved. CDR1 and CDR2 (germline): MNHEY, SVGAGI. V lost 0 bases and J 8 bases, leaving 11 bases between the germline ends. The CDR3 totals 14 residues. CDR3 protein: CASSYSSPRDEQFF. CDR3 bases: TGTGCCAGCAGTTACTCGAGCCCCCGGGATGAGCAGTTCTTC.

The chain uses TRBV27 and TRBJ2-6; D may be TRBD1 or TRBD2 (5 bases each). Trimming removed 3 bases from V and 3 bases from J, with 12 bases in between. CDR1 is MNHEY and CDR2 is SMNVEV in the germline V gene (reference sequence). This CDR3 is 16 amino acids long. The CDR3 nucleotides are TGTGCCAGCAGTTTGGGGACCTCGGGTGGGGCCAACGTCCTGACTTTC. Its translation is CASSLGTSGGANVLTF.

This clone was seen more than once but under ten times. This CDR3 reads CASSEGGKGSPLHF. The CDR3 DNA sequence: TGTGCCAGCAGTGAAGGAGGGAAAGGTTCACCCCTCCACTTT. J is TRBJ1-6 and V is TRBV2; D remains ambiguous. CDR1 is SNHLY, CDR2 FYNNEI, per germline. Between the trimmed V and J ends, which lost 1 base and 9 bases, there was a span of 10 bases. The CDR3 runs 14 residues.

J is TRBJ2-4 and V is TRBV5-4; D unclear. The CDR3 loop spans 14 amino acids. The germline V gene has CDR1 SGHNT and CDR2 YYREEE (reference sequence). Trimming took off 2 bases at V and 1 base at J, with 7 bases between the two ends. The CDR3 here is CASSFGTAKNIQYF. Written as DNA, the CDR3 is TGTGCCAGCAGCTTCGGAACCGCCAAAAACATTCAGTACTTC.

Concerning this clone: Sequence at one end of the junction differs from germline and may be a read error. The J gene is TRBJ2-6, the V gene TRBV2; D perhaps matches TRBD1 (5 bases). Per the germline V gene, CDR1 is SNHLY and CDR2 is FYNNEI. CDR3 length: 14 residues. In DNA form, the CDR3 reads TGTGCCAGCAGTGAAGATGGACAAGGCCAGCCCTTGGACTTC. It encodes CASSEDGQGQPLDF.

This clone was seen once. The V call is TRBV28, the J call TRBJ2-7; D is possibly TRBD2 (5 bases). Trimming stripped 2 bases from V and 2 bases from J, with 10 bases between. The V gene's germline CDR1 is MDHEN and CDR2 SYDVKM. This CDR3 has 14 residues. CDR3: CASSLERPTYEQYF. The DNA of the CDR3 is TGTGCCAGCAGTTTAGAGCGGCCGACCTACGAGCAGTACTTC. Looking up the rest from reference TRBV28 and TRBJ2-7 gives the full variable domain: DVKVTQSSRYLVKRTGEKVFLECVQDMDHENMFWYRQDPGLGLRLIYFSYDVKMKEKGDIPEGYSVSREKKERFSLILESASTNQTSMYLCASSLERPTYEQYFGPGTRLTVT.

This chain joins TRBV2 and TRBJ2-5; D not certain. The CDR3 runs to 14 residues. Germline lookup yields CDR1 SNHLY and CDR2 FYNNEI. Deletions cut 5 bases from V and 2 bases from J, with 12 bases between. The CDR3 DNA is TGTGCCAGCAGTAAAAGCGAAGGTCAAGAGACCCAGTACTTC. This codes for CASSKSEGQETQYF.

This clone was seen a single time. The chain employs TRBV19 and TRBJ2-3; 10 bases fit TRBD1. V trimming: 3 bases; J trimming: 3 bases; junction bases outside the gene matches: 3. This CDR3 spans 15 amino acids. CDR1 LNHDA and CDR2 SQIVND come from the germline V gene (reference sequence). CDR3 loop: CASSIDRGRTDTQYF. The CDR3 nucleotides are TGTGCCAGTAGTATCGACAGGGGGCGGACAGATACGCAGTATTTT.

This clone was seen more than once but under ten times. The chain carries TRBV9 and TRBJ2-5; 9 bases align to TRBD1. CDR1 SGDLS and CDR2 YYNGEE come from the germline V gene. There are 16 residues in the CDR3. Trimming removed 4 bases from V and 3 bases from J; junction bases left unmatched: 10. The DNA of the CDR3 is TGTGCCAGCAGCCTAACACAGGGGGCGCCTGAAGAGACCCAGTACTTC. This sequence encodes CASSLTQGAPEETQYF.

In its sample, this clone was seen once. This chain joins TRBV7-9 and TRBJ1-1, with unresolved D. Looked up from germline, CDR1 is SEHNR and CDR2 is FQNEAQ (reference sequence). The CDR3 is 12 amino acids. V lost 1 base and J lost 8, with 8 bases in between. CDR3 DNA: TGTGCCAGCAGCTTAGGGGGTTCAGAAGCTTTCTTT. It codes for CASSLGGSEAFF.

The rearrangement joins TRBV7-9 to TRBJ2-5, with D possibly matching TRBD2 (6 bases). V dropped 5 bases and J dropped 5 bases, with 15 bases sitting between them. Germline CDR1 is SEHNR and CDR2 is FQNEAQ (reference sequence). The CDR3 covers 14 residues. CDR3 in amino acids: CASSPSGGSETQYF. The CDR3 DNA follows: TGTGCCAGCAGCCCGAGTGGGGGGTCGGAGACCCAGTACTTC.

The chain is built from TRBV19 and TRBJ2-2; D possibly uses TRBD1 or TRBD2 (6 bases each). This CDR3 has 14 residues. The germline V gene encodes CDR1 LNHDA and CDR2 SQIVND (reference sequence). Trimming removed 3 bases at V and 2 bases at J, with 7 bases between. Written as DNA, the CDR3 is TGTGCCAGTAGTATCGGGGGCAACACCGGGGAGCTGTTTTTT. Translating it yields CASSIGGNTGELFF.

By its share, this clone is medium-sized. The chain recombines TRBV4-2 with TRBJ1-2; 12 nucleotides agree with TRBD1. CDR1 and CDR2 from the germline V gene are LGHNA and YNFKEQ. Unmatched junction bases numbered 6, after V lost 4 bases and J lost 6 bases. The CDR3 is 15 residues long. CDR3 sequence: CASSPGQGALDGYTF. The CDR3 DNA follows: TGTGCCAGCAGCCCGGGACAGGGGGCCCTCGATGGCTACACCTTC.

V usage is TRBV7-9 and J usage is TRBJ2-1, with 10 bases that match TRBD1. V lost 5 bases to trimming and J lost 10 bases; unmatched junction nucleotides: 11. CDR1 and CDR2 (germline): SEHNR, FQNEAQ (reference sequence). The CDR3 is 15 amino acids. CDR3 nucleotides: TGTGCCAGCAGCAAAAGGTCCGGGACAGGGGACGAGCAGTTCTTC. Its protein is CASSKRSGTGDEQFF.

This clone has only one observation. The chain combines TRBV28 with TRBJ2-1; D is ambiguous. Trimming shortened V by 11 bases and J by 7 bases, and 15 bases separated the two germline ends. Germline CDR1 MDHEN, CDR2 SYDVKM. This CDR3 contains 12 residues. Here the CDR3 reads CAAQLGENEQFF. CDR3 nucleotide sequence: TGTGCCGCACAACTGGGCGAGAATGAGCAGTTCTTC.

The chain recombines TRBV4-2 with TRBJ1-1, with D possibly TRBD1 on 5 matching bases. This CDR3 region has 14 residues. Germline V gives CDR1 LGHNA, CDR2 YNFKEQ. V was pared by 4 bases and J by 4 bases, with 13 bases between. For the CDR3, the DNA is TGTGCCAGCAGCCTCGGGGCCGGGGGCACTGAAGCTTTCTTT. Translation gives CASSLGAGGTEAFF.

The chain employs TRBV12-2 and TRBJ1-1; the table's D call, TRBD1, was not checked against the DNA. TRBV12-2 is a pseudogene locus. The CDR3 is made up of 19 amino acids. DNA for the CDR3: TGTGCAAGTCGCTTAGCGGGGCCCTCCAGGGCCTCGGTGAGCACTGAAGCTTTCTTT. Its protein product is CASRLAGPSRASVSTEAFF.

Only a few counts were recorded for this clone. V usage is TRBV5-1 and J usage is TRBJ1-2; D remains ambiguous. The CDR3 spans 15 residues. Trimming removed 4 bases at V and 8 bases at J, with 21 bases between. Germline assignment: CDR1 SGHRS and CDR2 YFSETQ. This CDR3 is CASSLEIGWSRGYTF. For the CDR3, the DNA is TGCGCCAGCAGCCTGGAGATCGGGTGGAGTAGGGGCTACACCTTC.

The gene calls are TRBV2 and TRBJ1-2, with 9 positions matching TRBD1. This CDR3 comprises 13 residues. Per germline, CDR1 SNHLY and CDR2 FYNNEI. The V gene end was trimmed by 7 bases and the J gene end by 6 bases; junction bases not matched to a gene: 6. The CDR3 spells CASTGQGLHGYTF. CDR3 nucleotide sequence: TGTGCCAGCACCGGACAGGGGCTCCATGGCTACACCTTC.

The V and J genes are TRBV5-4 and TRBJ2-7, with D perhaps given as TRBD1 or TRBD2 (5 bases each). V lost 2 bases to trimming and J lost 6 bases, with 15 bases between them. The CDR3 contains 14 residues. Germline lookup yields CDR1 SGHNT and CDR2 YYREEE (reference sequence). The CDR3 loop reads CASSFWGPGVEQYF. The CDR3 bases are TGTGCCAGCAGCTTTTGGGGACCTGGGGTCGAGCAGTACTTC.